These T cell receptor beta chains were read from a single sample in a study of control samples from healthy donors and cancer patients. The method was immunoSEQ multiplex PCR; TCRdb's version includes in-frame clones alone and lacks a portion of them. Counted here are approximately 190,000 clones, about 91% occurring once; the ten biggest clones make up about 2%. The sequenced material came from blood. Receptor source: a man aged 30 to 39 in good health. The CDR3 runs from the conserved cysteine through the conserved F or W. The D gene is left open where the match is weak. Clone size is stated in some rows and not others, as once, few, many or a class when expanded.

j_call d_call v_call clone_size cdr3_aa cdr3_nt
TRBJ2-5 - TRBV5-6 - CASSIPQGLRGETQYF TGTGCCAGCAGCATACCACAGGGACTGCGAGGGGAGACCCAGTACTTC
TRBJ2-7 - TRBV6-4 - CASPSWGYEQYF TGTGCCAGCCCTAGCTGGGGCTACGAGCAGTACTTC
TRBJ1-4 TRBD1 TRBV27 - CASRNRGTNEKLFF TGTGCCAGCAGAAACAGGGGGACTAATGAAAAACTGTTTTTT
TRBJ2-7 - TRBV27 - CASSLSGTGNSYEQYF TGTGCCAGCAGTTTATCCGGGACTGGCAATTCCTACGAGCAGTACTTC
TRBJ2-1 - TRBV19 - CASSISYNEQFF TGTGCCAGTAGTATCTCCTACAATGAGCAGTTCTTC
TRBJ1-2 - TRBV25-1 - CASSDPYSEPYGYTF TGTGCCAGCAGTGACCCCTACAGCGAACCCTATGGCTACACCTTC
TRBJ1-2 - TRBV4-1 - CASSQDLGSANYGYTF TGCGCCAGCAGCCAAGATTTGGGGTCAGCTAACTATGGCTACACCTTC
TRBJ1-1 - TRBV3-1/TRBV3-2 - CASSLVVGSLNTEAFF TGTGCCAGCAGCCTCGTCGTGGGATCCCTGAACACTGAAGCTTTCTTT
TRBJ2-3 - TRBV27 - CASSLSERASTDTQYF TGTGCCAGCAGTTTAAGCGAGCGGGCAAGCACAGATACGCAGTATTTT
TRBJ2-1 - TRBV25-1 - CASCSGTYNEQFF TGTGCCAGCTGTTCGGGAACCTACAATGAGCAGTTCTTC
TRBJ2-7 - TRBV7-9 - CASSPDSAAGLDF TGTGCCAGCAGCCCTGATTCGGCGGCAGGGTTGGACTTC
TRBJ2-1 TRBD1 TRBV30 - CAWGVSRRDRLGNEQFF TGTGCCTGGGGGGTCTCACGGAGGGACAGGTTAGGGAATGAGCAGTTCTTC
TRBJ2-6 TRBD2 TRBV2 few CASSERGGAGANVLTF TGTGCCAGCAGTGAGCGGGGGGGCGCTGGGGCCAACGTCCTGACTTTC
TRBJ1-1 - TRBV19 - CASSIAGGRTEAFF TGTGCCAGTAGTATAGCGGGAGGGCGGACTGAAGCTTTCTTT
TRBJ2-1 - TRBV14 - CASSQEPRSSYNEQFF TGTGCCAGCAGCCAAGAACCGAGGAGCTCCTACAATGAGCAGTTCTTC
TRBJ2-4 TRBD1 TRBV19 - CASSQMTGGKNIQYF TGTGCCAGTTCGCAAATGACAGGGGGGAAAAACATTCAGTACTTC
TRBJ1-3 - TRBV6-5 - CASSKYDSGNTIYF TGTGCCAGCAGTAAATACGACTCTGGAAACACCATATATTTT
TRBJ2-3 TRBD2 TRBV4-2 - CASSQSLLAGLADTQYF TGTGCCAGCAGCCAGTCCCTCCTAGCGGGGTTGGCAGATACGCAGTATTTT
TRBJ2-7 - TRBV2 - CASSESSPEQYF TGTGCCAGCAGCGAATCCTCGCCCGAGCAGTACTTC
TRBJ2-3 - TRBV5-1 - CASSTGTTSTDTQYF TGCGCCAGCAGCACCGGGACAACCAGCACAGATACGCAGTATTTT
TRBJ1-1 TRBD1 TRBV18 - CASSAIDQGAAEAFF TGTGCCAGCTCAGCTATAGATCAGGGGGCGGCGGAAGCTTTCTTT
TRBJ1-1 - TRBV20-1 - CSASFTGSEAFF TGCAGTGCTAGTTTCACGGGATCTGAAGCTTTCTTT
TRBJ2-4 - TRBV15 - CATSRDRAENIQYF TGTGCCACCAGCAGAGATCGGGCTGAAAACATTCAGTACTTC
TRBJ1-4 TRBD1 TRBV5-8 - CASSSGQGGTEKLFF TGTGCCAGCAGCTCAGGACAGGGCGGTACCGAAAAACTGTTTTTT
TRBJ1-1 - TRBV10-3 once CAIRRDEANTEAFF TGTGCCATCAGGAGGGACGAGGCCAACACTGAAGCTTTCTTT
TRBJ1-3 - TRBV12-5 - CASSLTNGNTIYF TGTGCTAGTTCCCTGACTAACGGAAACACCATATATTTT
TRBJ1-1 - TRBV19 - CASSAEGDTNTEAFF TGTGCCAGTAGTGCCGAGGGGGACACGAACACTGAAGCTTTCTTT
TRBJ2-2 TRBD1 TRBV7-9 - CASSPLDGQGITGELFF TGTGCCAGCAGCCCACTAGATGGACAGGGAATAACCGGGGAGCTGTTTTTT
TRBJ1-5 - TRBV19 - CASSRPESGRNQPQHF TGTGCCAGTAGTAGGCCGGAATCAGGCCGGAATCAGCCCCAGCATTTT
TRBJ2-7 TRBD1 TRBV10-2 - CASGGTGEQYF TGCGCCAGCGGGGGGACAGGCGAGCAGTACTTC
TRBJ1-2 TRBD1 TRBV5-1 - CASSPWTGGGYGYTF TGCGCCAGCAGCCCCTGGACAGGGGGCGGCTATGGCTACACCTTC
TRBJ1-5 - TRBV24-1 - CATSGTQGNPSNQPQHF TGTGCCACCAGTGGGACCCAGGGTAATCCAAGCAATCAGCCCCAGCATTTT
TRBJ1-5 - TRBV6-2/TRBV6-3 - CASSYSWSNQPQHF TGTGCCAGCAGTTATTCGTGGAGCAATCAGCCCCAGCATTTT
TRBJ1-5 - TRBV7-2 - CASSRGGNQPQHF TGTGCCAGCAGCCGCGGGGGTAATCAGCCCCAGCATTTT
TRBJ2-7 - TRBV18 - CASSLGQSRSYEQYF TGTGCCAGCTCACTAGGACAGTCCCGCTCCTACGAGCAGTACTTC
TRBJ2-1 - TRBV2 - CASSEVFLADEQFF TGTGCCAGCAGTGAGGTCTTCCTGGCGGATGAGCAGTTCTTC
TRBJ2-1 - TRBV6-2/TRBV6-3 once CASSYGESYNEQFF TGTGCCAGCAGTTACGGCGAGTCCTACAATGAGCAGTTCTTC
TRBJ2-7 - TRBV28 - CASSPHRASSYEQYF TGTGCCAGCAGTCCACACCGGGCCTCCTCCTACGAGCAGTACTTC
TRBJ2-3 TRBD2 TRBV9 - CASSRTSGGAGADTQYF TGTGCCAGCAGCCGGACTAGCGGGGGGGCCGGGGCAGATACGCAGTATTTT
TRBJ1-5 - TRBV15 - CATRAKGLPQHF TGTGCCACCAGAGCAAAAGGATTGCCCCAGCATTTT
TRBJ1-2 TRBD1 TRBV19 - CASSIDRTGDNYGYTF TGTGCCAGTAGTATAGACCGGACAGGCGATAACTATGGCTACACCTTC
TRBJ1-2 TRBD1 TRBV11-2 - CASRTLTGRSSGYTF TGTGCCAGCAGGACTTTGACAGGGAGATCTAGTGGCTACACCTTC
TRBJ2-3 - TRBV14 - CASSPRKRVHTDTQYF TGTGCCAGCAGCCCTAGAAAGCGGGTTCACACAGATACGCAGTATTTT
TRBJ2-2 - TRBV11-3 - CASARQENTGELFF TGTGCCAGCGCCCGGCAGGAGAACACCGGGGAGCTGTTTTTT
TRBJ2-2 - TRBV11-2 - CASSRSGSSTGELFF TGTGCCAGCAGCCGATCGGGATCCTCGACCGGGGAGCTGTTTTTT